What follows are 25 T cell receptor beta chains derived from one specimen sequenced in a study of OX40 agonist ivuxolimab in advanced cancers. The repertoire was sequenced with immunoSEQ multiplex PCR; TCRdb's copy has only in-frame clones and lacks some. The sample consists of about 50,000 clones, about nine tenths of them appearing once. Material: CD4+ or CD8+ T cells sorted from blood, obtained in a trial of the OX40 agonist ivuxolimab. The source of these receptors is an adult with an advanced solid tumor such as melanoma, head and neck, liver or kidney cancer.

The chain joins TRBV5-6 to TRBJ1-2, with D tentatively TRBD1 (5 bases). Per the germline V gene, CDR1 is SGHDT and CDR2 is YYEEEE. The CDR3 sequence is 14 residues long. V shed 3 bases and J shed 0 bases, with 9 bases lying between them. CDR3 coding DNA: TGTGCCAGCAGCTGGGACGGTTCTAACTATGGCTACACCTTC. It encodes CASSWDGSNYGYTF.

The chain joins TRBV5-4 to TRBJ2-7; D may be TRBD2 (5 bases). V shed 3 bases and J shed 7 bases, with 17 bases lying between them. This CDR3 spans 14 amino acids. CDR1 and CDR2 (germline): SGHNT, YYREEE (reference sequence). CDR3 in DNA: TGTGCCAGCAGCTCACGAGGACTCTCTGGGGAGCAGTACGTC. Translation gives CASSSRGLSGEQYV.

This chain connects TRBV13 to TRBJ1-5; D uncertain. Between the trimmed V and J ends, which lost 4 bases and 0 bases, there was a span of 7 bases. Looked up from germline, CDR1 is PRHDT and CDR2 is FYEKMQ (reference sequence). This CDR3 spans 14 amino acids. For the CDR3, the DNA is TGTGCCAGCAGCTGGGGAGCTAGCAATCAGCCCCAGCATTTT. Amino acid sequence: CASSWGASNQPQHF. Using reference TRBV13 and TRBJ1-5 for the parts outside the CDR3, the full variable domain is AAGVIQSPRHLIKEKRETATLKCYPIPRHDTVYWYQQGPGQDPQFLISFYEKMQSDKGSIPDRFSAQQFSDYHSELNMSSLELGDSALYFCASSWGASNQPQHFGDGTRLSIL.

This rearrangement joins TRBV7-9 to TRBJ2-7; D is perhaps TRBD2 (5 bases). Trimming pared 9 bases from V and 5 bases from J, leaving 17 bases between. There are 13 residues in the CDR3. Germline V gene sequence: CDR1 SEHNR, CDR2 FQNEAQ (reference sequence). The DNA of the CDR3 is TGTGCCAGGAGCCGGGGTTTGAACCACGAGCAGTACGTC. It codes for CARSRGLNHEQYV.

This clone was counted a single time. CDR3 DNA: TGTGCCAGCAAGCTAGCGGGCAGCTCCTACGAGCAGTACGTC. Its protein product is CASKLAGSSYEQYV. V usage is TRBV28 and J usage is TRBJ2-7, with TRBD2 matching 8 bases. V was clipped by 7 bases and J by 0 bases; unmatched bases: 5. The germline V gene encodes CDR1 MDHEN and CDR2 SYDVKM. There are 14 residues in the CDR3.

The chain carries TRBV7-6 and TRBJ2-5; no definite D call. The V and J ends lost 0 bases and 4 bases respectively, with 9 bases between them. The CDR3 contains 14 residues. Germline V gene sequence: CDR1 SGHVS, CDR2 FNYEAQ. The CDR3 protein is CASSLAGFGETQYF. The CDR3 region has the DNA TGTGCCAGCAGCTTAGCAGGGTTCGGAGAGACCCAGTACTTC.

The chain employs TRBV10-3 and TRBJ1-6; 8 bases line up with TRBD1. Germline-derived CDR1 and CDR2 are ENHRY and SYGVKD. The V and J ends lost 0 bases and 0 bases, in that order; junction bases with no gene match: 10. The CDR3 covers 20 residues. The CDR3 coding sequence is TGTGCCATCAGTGAGTCGTCCTTTCGGACAGGGTTCTCCTATAATTCACCCCTCCACTTT. Protein: CAISESSFRTGFSYNSPLHF.

The rearrangement links TRBV6-1 to TRBJ2-6; D is undetermined. The V end was cut by 8 bases, the J end by 2 bases, with 7 bases between. CDR3 length: 13 residues. Germline values: CDR1 MNHNS, CDR2 SASEGT. The CDR3 DNA reads as TGTGCCAGCGGTAGGCCTGGGGCCAACGTCCTGACTTTC. Amino acids: CASGRPGANVLTF.

The chain combines TRBV6-6 with TRBJ2-1, with D perhaps TRBD1 or TRBD2 (5 bases each). Germline V gene sequence: CDR1 MNHNY, CDR2 SVGAGI (reference sequence). This CDR3 region has 15 residues. V lost 2 bases and J lost 4, with 12 bases in between. The CDR3: CASSYQGGEYNEQFF. The CDR3 nucleotides are TGTGCCAGCAGTTACCAGGGTGGGGAGTACAATGAGCAGTTCTTC.

The CDR3 DNA sequence: TGTGCCAGCAGTGCACGGGACAGGGTCTATGGTGCCTACACCTTC. It is translated as CASSARDRVYGAYTF. The chain couples TRBV27 to TRBJ1-2; 9 positions match TRBD1. Germline CDR1 reads MNHEY; CDR2 reads SMNVEV (reference sequence). CDR3 size: 15 residues. J gave up 10 bases and V 5 bases, and 14 bases lay outside the gene matches.

The V call is TRBV9, the J call TRBJ2-5; D is unresolved. V was clipped by 5 bases and J by 1 base, with 9 bases between them. The length of the CDR3 is 13 residues. Germline-derived CDR1 and CDR2 are SGDLS and YYNGEE. CDR3 in DNA: TGTGCCAGCAGTCGCGAGATCCAAGAGACCCAGTACTTC. Its translation: CASSREIQETQYF.

The CDR3, as DNA: TGTGCCACCGGAGCCGGAATCAGGCCCTCGGCAACTAATGAAAAACTGTTTTTT. It is translated as CATGAGIRPSATNEKLFF. This chain links TRBV15 with TRBJ1-4; no definite D call. V gave up 8 bases and J gave up 0 bases, with 22 bases separating them. CDR1 is LNHNV and CDR2 is YYDKDF in the germline V gene (reference sequence). This CDR3 has 18 amino acids. The whole variable domain, remainder taken from reference TRBV15 and TRBJ1-4, is DAMVIQNPRYQVTQFGKPVTLSCSQTLNHNVMYWYQQKSSQAPKLLFHYYDKDFNNEADTPDNFQSRRPNTSFCFLDIRSPGLGDTAMYLCATGAGIRPSATNEKLFFGSGTQLSVL.

The genes are TRBV28 and TRBJ2-5; 9 bases match TRBD2. CDR1 and CDR2 from the germline V gene are MDHEN and SYDVKM. This CDR3 comprises 17 residues. V was clipped by 4 bases and J by 5 bases; unmatched bases: 14. For the CDR3, the DNA is TGTGCCAGCAGTTCCGGACTAGCGAGGGGGCCCGAGGAGACCCAGTACTTC. Amino acids: CASSSGLARGPEETQYF. The entire variable domain, with the rest obtained from reference TRBV28 and TRBJ2-5, is as follows: DVKVTQSSRYLVKRTGEKVFLECVQDMDHENMFWYRQDPGLGLRLIYFSYDVKMKEKGDIPEGYSVSREKKERFSLILESASTNQTSMYLCASSSGLARGPEETQYFGPGTRLLVL.

CDR3 protein: CARSPLVIDSTDTQYF. CDR3 nucleotide sequence: TGTGCCAGAAGCCCCCTTGTGATAGATAGCACAGATACGCAGTATTTT. The gene calls are TRBV7-5 and TRBJ2-3; the DNA was not used to check the table's D call, TRBD2. TRBV7-5 is a pseudogene. The CDR3 runs to 16 residues.

The chain links TRBV5-1 to TRBJ2-2, with D possibly being TRBD1 (5 bases). With 4 bases removed from V and 1 base from J, the gap between germline ends came to 11 bases. This CDR3 is 15 amino acids long. The germline V gene has CDR1 SGHRS and CDR2 YFSETQ. In DNA form, the CDR3 reads TGCGCCAGCAGCATTGGGCAGGGGAACACCGGGGAGCTGTTTTTT. Encoded protein: CASSIGQGNTGELFF.

The chain couples TRBV7-9 to TRBJ2-5; TRBD1 matches 9 bases. The V and J ends lost 5 bases and 2 bases, in that order; junction bases with no gene match: 15. Germline assignment: CDR1 SEHNR and CDR2 FQNEAQ (reference sequence). The CDR3 totals 18 residues. DNA of the CDR3: TGTGCCAGCAGCATGCCGGGACAGGGCCCTCTACAACAAGAGACCCAGTACTTC. It translates to CASSMPGQGPLQQETQYF. The complete variable domain, with remaining parts taken from reference TRBV7-9 and TRBJ2-5, reads DTGVSQNPRHKITKRGQNVTFRCDPISEHNRLYWYRQTLGQGPEFLTYFQNEAQLEKSRLLSDRFSAERPKGSFSTLEIQRTEQGDSAMYLCASSMPGQGPLQQETQYFGPGTRLLVL.

The CDR3 loop is CASSSHGAGLPTSTDTQYF. In DNA form, the CDR3 reads TGTGCCAGCAGTTCTCACGGGGCAGGTCTTCCCACTAGCACAGATACGCAGTATTTT. J is TRBJ2-3 and V is TRBV27; D may be TRBD1 or TRBD2 (5 bases each). The ends were cut back, 4 bases at V and 0 bases at J, with 23 bases in the middle. Germline V gives CDR1 MNHEY, CDR2 SMNVEV (reference sequence). The CDR3 spans 19 residues.

This chain connects TRBV5-4 to TRBJ2-1; 7 positions agree with TRBD1. The CDR3 extends over 15 amino acids. Germline assignment: CDR1 SGHNT and CDR2 YYREEE (reference sequence). The V gene end was trimmed by 4 bases and the J gene end by 0 bases; junction bases not matched to a gene: 4. The CDR3 spells CASSQQGNSYNEQFF. In nucleotides, the CDR3 is TGTGCCAGCAGCCAACAGGGGAACTCCTACAATGAGCAGTTCTTC.

V gene TRBV6-5 combines with J gene TRBJ2-7; the D gene could be TRBD1 or TRBD2 (5 bases each). Germline lookup yields CDR1 MNHEY and CDR2 SVGAGI. V lost 2 bases and J 2 bases, leaving 16 bases between the germline ends. This CDR3 is built from 16 residues. CDR3 bases: TGTGCCAGCAGTTACACCAAAGGGACCGTGGCCTACGAGCAGTACGTC. This sequence encodes CASSYTKGTVAYEQYV.

This chain links TRBV7-9 with TRBJ1-2, with D unresolved. In germline, CDR1 is SEHNR, CDR2 FQNEAQ (reference sequence). With 4 bases removed from V and 4 bases from J, the gap between germline ends came to 13 bases. The CDR3 extends over 14 amino acids. CDR3 residues: CASSSRPSPYGYTF. The CDR3 DNA reads as TGTGCCAGCAGCTCACGACCGTCCCCCTATGGCTACACCTTC.

The rearrangement uses TRBV7-8 and TRBJ2-7, with 9 bases matching TRBD2. This CDR3 has 16 residues. V was pared by 1 base and J by 6 bases, with 10 bases of the junction left unmatched. Per the germline V gene, CDR1 is SGHVS and CDR2 is FQNEAQ. DNA of the CDR3: TGTGCCAGCAGCTTAGACTCTAGCGGGGTTTTCGGCGAGCAGTACGTC. Protein sequence: CASSLDSSGVFGEQYV.

The chain employs TRBV29-1 and TRBJ2-2; D is uncertain. CDR3 length: 11 amino acids. The V gene's germline CDR1 is SQVTM and CDR2 ANQGSEA. V gave up 3 bases and J gave up 7 bases, with 6 bases separating them. The CDR3 loop is CSVEWGGELFF. CDR3 bases: TGCAGCGTTGAGTGGGGCGGGGAGCTGTTTTTT.

The rearrangement uses TRBV10-2 and TRBJ2-5; 8 bases align to TRBD2. Germline V gene sequence: CDR1 WSHSY, CDR2 SAAADI. Unmatched junction bases numbered 11, after V lost 10 bases and J lost 4 bases. This CDR3 comprises 14 residues. CDR3 protein: CATPAGAGGETQYF. CDR3 bases: TGCGCCACCCCGGCGGGGGCGGGGGGAGAGACCCAGTACTTC.

This sequence joins TRBV19 and TRBJ2-3; D ambiguous. Trimming pared 0 bases from V and 2 bases from J, leaving 9 bases between. CDR1 LNHDA and CDR2 SQIVND come from the germline V gene (reference sequence). This CDR3 spans 15 amino acids. Here the CDR3 DNA reads TGTGCCAGTAGTATAGAGGCATCGAACACAGATACGCAGTATTTT. It codes for CASSIEASNTDTQYF.

The chain recombines TRBV28 with TRBJ2-1; TRBD2 aligns across 7 bases. Trimming removed 7 bases from V and 2 bases from J; junction bases left unmatched: 11. The CDR3 contains 16 residues. Germline V lookup: CDR1 MDHEN, CDR2 SYDVKM. This CDR3 is CASTLHPSGPYNEQFF. The CDR3 region has the DNA TGTGCCAGCACCCTTCACCCTAGCGGCCCCTACAATGAGCAGTTCTTC.